The entry that follows covers one T cell receptor (beta chain) sequence. This sample was taken from a study of blood T cell repertoires in COVID-19. Germline V gene lookup returns CDR1 SGHRS and CDR2 YFSETQ. V was pared by 4 bases and J by 4 bases, with 21 bases between. The length of the CDR3 is 18 residues. In the original workflow: Amplification of reference gene primers provided the estimated nucleated cell counts. Only in-frame clones appear in the TCRdb table, and some are missing; sequencing was by immunoSEQ multiplex PCR. That table furnishes V, J and clone size, whereas the DNA furnished D and trimming. The sample holds hundreds of thousands of clones, about 90% seen once. Researchers sorted participants into cohorts using their self-reported clinical history. Recovery among Cohort 3 donors was established by two negative PCRs, clearance, or symptom resolution.

The chain combines TRBV5-1 with TRBJ2-6; perhaps TRBD2 as D (5 bases). Sequenced material: PBMCs or T cells enriched from blood (not recorded which). This clonotype was sampled from a woman aged 25 to 39 who had recovered from COVID-19. CDR3 DNA sequence: TGCGCCAGCAGCAAGCCCGGTAGTCGGGGATCAGGGGCCAACGTCCTGACTTTC. Its translation is CASSKPGSRGSGANVLTF. The whole variable domain, remainder taken from reference TRBV5-1 and TRBJ2-6, is KAGVTQTPRYLIKTRGQQVTLSCSPISGHRSVSWYQQTPGQGLQFLFEYFSETQRNKGNFPGRFSGRQFSNSRSEMNVSTLELGDSALYLCASSKPGSRGSGANVLTFGAGSRLTVL.